These T cell receptor beta chains were read from a single sample in a study of Graves' ophthalmopathy and Graves' hyperthyroidism. Using its own MiXCR run on the multiplex PCR reads, TCRdb lists one record per CDR3 protein. The table records over a million distinct CDR3 sequences, about 35% of them present only once. The sample taken for sequencing was peripheral blood or thyroid tissue (not recorded which). Receptor source: an adult man with Graves' hyperthyroidism. CDR3s include the opening cysteine and the closing phenylalanine or tryptophan. The order of the fields is J gene, CDR3 length, V gene, CDR3 protein.

TRBJ1-4 14 TRBV15 CATAQRGTNEKLFF
TRBJ1-5 15 TRBV10-3 CAISGEDRVNQPQHF
TRBJ2-2 15 TRBV15 CATSGRLAASGELFF
TRBJ1-5 13 TRBV12-3/TRBV12-4 CASSLMGFQPQHF
TRBJ2-7 15 TRBV29-1 CSVVKGSGTTGEQYF
TRBJ1-2 15 TRBV2 CASSGGQAATYGYTF
TRBJ2-7 13 TRBV14 CASSQQQGSEQYF
TRBJ2-7 17 TRBV7-2 CASSFRASGEEPYEQYF
TRBJ2-2 21 TRBV7-9 CASMREPGGLAGGPNNGELFF
TRBJ2-5 16 TRBV7-2 CASSLAGGAIGETQYF
TRBJ1-5 11 TRBV29-1 CRRTVNQPQHF
TRBJ1-5 15 TRBV7-8 CASSRWGQGDGPQHF
TRBJ1-5 14 TRBV19 CASSVGQGHQPQHF
TRBJ1-4 15 TRBV7-2 CASSSRTGSYEKLFF